This TCR beta chain is from a study of identical twins. As concerns this clonotype: Its antigen is undetermined.

Regarding the study as a whole: The study found that models underestimated out-of-frame TCR alpha sharing in monozygotic twins.

The authors used template switching to add a universal primer site and gave cDNA unique molecular identifiers. In TCRdb, the 5' RACE reads were re-called with MiXCR into one record per CDR3 protein. Here the sample spans about 520,000 distinct CDR3 sequences, roughly a fifth being singletons. This sample was shared with a second study, whose subject was T cells expressing NK-cell markers. According to that study: One of eight sequenced donors was HCMV-seronegative; the other seven were seropositive. An anti-gamma-delta TCR antibody confined sorting to alpha-beta TCR T cells across several of the experiments.

This TCR was recovered from a woman aged 18-29 years in good health. Sequenced input: CD4+ T cells sorted from blood.

The CDR3 bases are TGTGCCACCGGACTAGCTGATAGGGAGACCCAGTACTTC. It translates to CATGLADRETQYF. The chain joins TRBV10-3 to TRBJ2-5, with TRBD2 matching 8 bases. Germline-derived CDR1 and CDR2 are ENHRY and SYGVKD. Trimming cost V 10 bases and J 5 bases; bases outside gene matches: 9. This CDR3 region has 13 residues.